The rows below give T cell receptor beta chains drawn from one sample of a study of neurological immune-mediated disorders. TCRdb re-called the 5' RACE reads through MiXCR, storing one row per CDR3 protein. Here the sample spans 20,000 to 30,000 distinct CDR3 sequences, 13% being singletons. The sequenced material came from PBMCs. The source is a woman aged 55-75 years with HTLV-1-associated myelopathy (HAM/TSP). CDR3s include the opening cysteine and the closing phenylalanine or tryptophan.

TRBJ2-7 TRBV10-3 CAITPTSGRGNEQYF
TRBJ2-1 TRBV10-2 CASRTSGRYNEQFF
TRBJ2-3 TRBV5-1 CASSLVLAGTSGTQYF
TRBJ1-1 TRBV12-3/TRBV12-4 CASSLKGSTEAFF
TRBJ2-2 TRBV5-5 CASSQTGTVNTGELFF
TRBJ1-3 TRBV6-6 CASSYSGSGNTIYF
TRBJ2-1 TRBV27 CTNSFAAQREQFF
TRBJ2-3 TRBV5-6 CASSRTSGRAGSTDTQYF
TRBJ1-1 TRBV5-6 CASSFYICRPTVNTEAFF
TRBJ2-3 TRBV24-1 CATSVGTGTDTQYF
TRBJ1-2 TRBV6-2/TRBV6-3 CASIDPGRGYTF
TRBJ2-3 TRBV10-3 CAISRGGSTDTQYF
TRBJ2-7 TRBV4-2 CASSRTTGTSGMDEQYF
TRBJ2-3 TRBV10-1 CASSPGGGRTPGYF
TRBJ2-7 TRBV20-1 CSAEGQTYEQYF
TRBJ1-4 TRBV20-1 CSASSTGVEKLFF
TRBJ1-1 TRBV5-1 CASSPQGGNTEAFF
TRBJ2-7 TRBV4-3 CASSQDVGQVDYEQYF
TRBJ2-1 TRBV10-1 CASSFGDGRGRNEQFF
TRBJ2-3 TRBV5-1 CASSLMAGGLDTQYF
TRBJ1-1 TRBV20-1 CSAARQGRNTEAFF
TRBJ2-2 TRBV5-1 CASRGLGQGKTGELFF
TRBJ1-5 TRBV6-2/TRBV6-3 CASSYPLRRDNQPQHF
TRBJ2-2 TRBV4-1 CASSHPLAGSNTGELFF
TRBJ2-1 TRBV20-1 CSARKEAGVVYEQFF
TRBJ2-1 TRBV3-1 CASSHWTSGRRRGNEQFF
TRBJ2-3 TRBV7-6 CASSLALAGAQDTQYF
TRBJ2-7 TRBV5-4 CASSLEGYEQYF
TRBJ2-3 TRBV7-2 CASSGFDDTQYF